The rows below give T cell receptor beta chains drawn from one sample of a study of human T cells and chemical hapten exposure. TCRdb re-derived calls from the RACE reads in MiXCR, one entry per CDR3 protein. The sample carries about 49,000 distinct CDR3 sequences, approximately 9.1% recorded once. The source was whole blood, collected in connection with sensitization to the hapten diphenylcyclopropenone (DPC). The origin of the receptors is a woman aged 50 to 60 with alopecia areata. Some clones in this sample may be carry-over from other donors' samples. CDR3s include the opening cysteine and the closing phenylalanine or tryptophan.

V gene	J gene	CDR3 protein
TRBV12-3/TRBV12-4	TRBJ1-5	CASRLSGGRQPQHF
TRBV12-3/TRBV12-4	TRBJ2-1	CASNLREGLVNEQFF
TRBV15	TRBJ2-2	CATSGWTGLNTGELFF
TRBV5-5	TRBJ1-2	CASSLRVSSNGYTF
TRBV2	TRBJ2-2	CASSETSGNTGELFF
TRBV4-3	TRBJ1-4	CASSQRMRMGGKLFF
TRBV6-1	TRBJ1-1	CASSVDGVDTEAFF
TRBV20-1	TRBJ2-1	CSAIFGGRGFEEQFF
TRBV5-1	TRBJ2-7	CASSTDRQLEQYF
TRBV7-9	TRBJ1-1	CASSFGQDTEAFF
TRBV6-5	TRBJ2-1	CASRLAGAVYNEQFF
TRBV3-1	TRBJ2-1	CASTRLAGVDNEQFF
TRBV7-9	TRBJ2-2	CASSLLNTGELFF
TRBV6-6	TRBJ1-5	CASSYSVLEPQHF
TRBV7-7	TRBJ2-3	CASSLTGDVGTDTQYF
TRBV7-6	TRBJ2-3	CASSLKGTDTQYF
TRBV20-1	TRBJ2-7	CSASGGTSYEQYF
TRBV30	TRBJ1-1	CAWSVGYPINTEAFF
TRBV6-5	TRBJ2-7	CASSRDRVEQYF
TRBV2	TRBJ2-1	CASSGTSGGNNEQFF
TRBV5-6	TRBJ2-7	CASSRSTRNYEQYF
TRBV10-3	TRBJ2-5	CAISTSGRGETQYF
TRBV29-1	TRBJ2-3	CSVGTSGRPDTQYF
TRBV28	TRBJ2-1	CASSYETSTRREQFF
TRBV7-2	TRBJ2-3	CASSLVSVPSGRGHTQYF
TRBV15	TRBJ2-7	CATSRDLARTYEQYF
TRBV9	TRBJ1-3	CASSVAGNGNTIYF
TRBV6-2/TRBV6-3	TRBJ2-1	CASSTPGAIAYNEQFF
TRBV11-2	TRBJ2-1	CASSRGGKAGSYNEQFF
TRBV5-1	TRBJ1-5	CASSSGHDNQPQHF
TRBV29-1	TRBJ2-7	CSVVAGGSYEQYF
TRBV11-2	TRBJ2-1	CASSLDRAGGSHNEQFF
TRBV20-1	TRBJ1-4	CSARQGVGEKLFF
TRBV5-1	TRBJ1-1	CASSLDRGRLAFF
TRBV10-3	TRBJ1-5	CAISEFNQPQHF
TRBV6-6	TRBJ2-7	CASSYAGGYEQYF
TRBV7-2	TRBJ1-1	CASSLVLEAFF
TRBV2	TRBJ2-2	CASRASGTNTGELFF
TRBV15	TRBJ1-5	CATSRDLVYSNQPQHF
TRBV18	TRBJ1-4	CASSNGLMASRGTNEKLFF
TRBV20-1	TRBJ2-1	CSAKVTSRYNEQFF
TRBV27	TRBJ2-1	CASSPRPGQGANEQFF
TRBV14	TRBJ2-7	CASSFGQGRIEQYF
TRBV29-1	TRBJ2-1	CSVEDSGRAIYNEQFF
TRBV6-6	TRBJ1-1	CASSHRDGTEAFF
TRBV7-2	TRBJ2-1	CASSHRTSLNGNEQFF
TRBV29-1	TRBJ2-2	CSVALSGRASGELFF
TRBV20-1	TRBJ2-1	CSASETSNYEQFF
TRBV2	TRBJ2-7	CASTGGRASYEQYF
TRBV28	TRBJ2-7	CASRAGAREQYF
TRBV11-3	TRBJ2-7	CASSPTTGIHEQYF
TRBV7-6	TRBJ2-1	CASSLGTRYNEQFF
TRBV25-1	TRBJ2-5	CASSGLPKTSGRQETQYF
TRBV29-1	TRBJ1-4	CSGTKNEKLFF
TRBV10-2	TRBJ2-5	CASGLAGNSGETQYF